Presented here are 11 T cell receptor beta chains from one specimen sequenced in a study of tissue T cells after allogeneic stem cell transplantation. Sequencing used immunoSEQ multiplex PCR; TCRdb keeps in-frame clones, though not all of them. The sample comprises approximately 7,500 clones, around a third of which are singletons, and around 6.4% rests with the top ten. The sample's time point: mouse harvest day 14 after allogeneic transplant. Each mouse received 10^7 T-cell-depleted marrow cells plus 10^6 splenic CD5+ T cells by tail vein. Material: skin. These receptors came from a female BALB/c mouse given C57BL/6 T cells with graft-versus-host disease after an allogeneic hematopoietic cell transplant.

A word on this clone: Germline and genes: mouse. The read comes to an end 1 residue before the CDR3 does, leaving the germline J gene to fill in the end. This sequence joins TRBV23 and TRBJ2-7; the tabulated D call, TRBD1, remains unverified against the DNA. Looked up from germline, CDR1 is KGHTA and CDR2 is FQNQQP. CDR3 length: 13 residues. CDR3 sequence: CSSSHSISYEQYF. Incomplete CDR3 DNA: TGCTCCAGCAGTCACAGCATCTCCTATGAACAGTAC.

A note on this clone: Genes and germline are mouse. The read ends 1 residue before the CDR3 terminus; that terminus is restored from the germline J gene. The chain combines TRBV1 with TRBJ1-1, with D possibly TRBD1 on 6 matching bases. CDR3 length: 11 residues. CDR1 NSQYPW and CDR2 LRSPGD come from the germline V gene (reference sequence). The ends were cut back, 3 bases at V and 10 bases at J, with 9 bases in the middle. CDR3 DNA (partial): TGCACCTGCAGTGCCAGGGGTGGAGTCTTC. Protein product: CTCSARGGVF. The CDR3 in its entirety is CTCSARGGVFF. The full variable domain, completed using reference TRBV1 and TRBJ1-1, is VTLLEQNPRWRLVPRGQAVNLRCILKNSQYPWMSWYQQDLQKQLQWLFTLRSPGDKEVKSLPGADYLATRVTDTELRLQVANMSQGRTLYCTCSARGGVFFGKGTRLTVV.

Remarks on this clone: These gene names are mouse names. The read terminates 1 residue before the CDR3 end, so the remaining end is supplied by the germline J gene. The rearrangement uses TRBV13-3 and TRBJ1-2; 7 nucleotides match TRBD1. The CDR3 is 14 amino acids. Trimming removed 2 bases from V and 3 bases from J; junction bases left unmatched: 4. CDR1 and CDR2 (germline): NNHDY, SYVADS. The CDR3 loop is CASSDTGEDSDYTF. The CDR3 DNA, read in part, is TGTGCCAGCAGTGACACAGGGGAGGACTCCGACTACACC.

Concerning this clone itself: Gene names are mouse gene names. From the germline J gene comes the end of the CDR3, since the read stops 1 residue before it. The chain recombines TRBV13-2 with TRBJ2-3; the match to TRBD2 covers 8 bases. The germline V gene encodes CDR1 NNHNN and CDR2 SYGAGS (reference sequence). The CDR3 consists of 13 residues. V trimming: 5 bases; J trimming: 4 bases; junction bases outside the gene matches: 3. The CDR3 loop reads CASGTGGPETLYF. The DNA read from the CDR3 is TGTGCCAGCGGAACTGGGGGCCCAGAAACGCTGTAT.

As concerns this clone: Any gene name here is a mouse gene name. Read data end 1 residue before the CDR3 end; the end is taken from the germline J gene. The rearrangement links TRBV3 to TRBJ2-2; perhaps D is TRBD1 or TRBD2 (5 bases each). The CDR3 spans 14 residues. The V gene's germline CDR1 is SNHLY and CDR2 FYNGKV (reference sequence). V lost 5 bases, J lost 2 bases, and 9 bases lay in between. CDR3 sequence reads: CASSPRGNTGQLYF. CDR3 DNA, as far as it was read: TGTGCCAGCAGCCCCCGGGGGAACACCGGGCAGCTCTAC.

Notes on this clone: The gene names given are mouse names. CDR3 loop: CSSSQTGGAHEQYF. The covered CDR3 bases are TGCTCCAGCAGTCAGACTGGGGGGGCGCATGAACAGTAC. This chain joins TRBV23 and TRBJ2-7; no DNA check was done on the table's D call, TRBD2. The CDR3 extends 1 residue past the end of the read, so its final part is completed from the germline J gene. The V gene's germline CDR1 is KGHTA and CDR2 FQNQQP. The CDR3 covers 14 residues.

Details on this clone: All gene names here are mouse names. The observed sequence ends 1 residue before the CDR3 terminus, with the missing tail filled in from the germline J gene. This CDR3 is also generated by other DNA sequences in the sample. V usage is TRBV5 and J usage is TRBJ2-5; possibly TRBD1 for D (6 bases). From germline, CDR1 is LGHNA and CDR2 YNLKQL (reference sequence). CDR3 length: 14 residues. Trimming cost V 0 bases and J 5 bases, with 9 bases left between them. The CDR3 bases that were read are TGTGCCAGCAGCCAAGATAGGGGGAGAGACACCCAGTAC. Translating gives CASSQDRGRDTQY. The entire CDR3 protein reads CASSQDRGRDTQYF.

As concerns this clone: Genes and germline are mouse. The read ends 1 residue early relative to the CDR3; the germline J gene fills the gap. This chain joins TRBV3 and TRBJ2-4, with TRBD2 matching 9 bases. CDR1 and CDR2 (germline): SNHLY, FYNGKV (reference sequence). The CDR3 totals 15 residues. Losses at the gene ends were 5 bases for V and 0 bases for J; bases not matched to a gene: 3. The CDR3 sequence is CASSLGLGSQNTLYF. The sequenced part of the CDR3 DNA is TGTGCCAGCAGCCTGGGACTGGGTAGTCAAAACACCTTGTAC.

This clone occurred a few times. Gene and germline names: mouse. The read falls 1 residue short of the CDR3 end, and the missing part is taken from the germline J gene. The rearrangement joins TRBV23 to TRBJ1-1; the table's D call of TRBD1 was not tested on the DNA. This CDR3 has 12 amino acids. Per the germline V gene, CDR1 is KGHTA and CDR2 is FQNQQP. The CDR3 protein is CSSSQMGAGVFF. The covered CDR3 bases are TGCTCCAGCAGTCAAATGGGTGCAGGGGTCTTC.

Note on this clone: Genes here carry mouse names. The CDR3 end falls 1 residue outside the read, so it is completed with the germline J gene. The chain links TRBV26 to TRBJ2-4, with 8 bases matching TRBD2. The CDR3 runs to 15 residues. CDR1 and CDR2 (germline): KGHPV, FQNQEV (reference sequence). Trimming removed 4 bases from V and 3 bases from J; junction bases left unmatched: 6. This CDR3 reads CASSPTGGRQNTLYF. CDR3 DNA, as far as it was read: TGTGCCAGCAGTCCTACTGGGGGTCGGCAAAACACCTTGTAC. Full variable domain (rest looked up from reference TRBV26 and TRBJ2-4): NSKVIQTPRYLVKGQGQKAKMRCIPEKGHPVVFWYQQNKNNEFKFLINFQNQEVLQQIDMTEKRFSAECPSNSPCSLEIQSSEAGDSALYLCASSPTGGRQNTLYFGAGTRLSVL.

The sample holds a few counts of this clone. Any gene name here is a mouse gene name. The sequenced fragment ends 1 residue before the CDR3 boundary, so the rest is inferred from the germline J gene. J is TRBJ2-7 and V is TRBV19; 9 bases fit TRBD2. V was pared by 2 bases and J by 5 bases, with 2 bases of the junction left unmatched. CDR3 length equals 13 residues. Per germline, CDR1 FNHDT and CDR2 SITEND (reference sequence). The DNA read from the CDR3 is TGTGCCAGCAGTATTGGGGGGGCGAATGAACAGTAC. It specifies CASSIGGANEQY. The entire CDR3 reads CASSIGGANEQYF. Combining the CDR3 with reference TRBV19 and TRBJ2-7 gives the whole variable domain GGIITQTPKFLIGQEGQKLTLKCQQNFNHDTMYWYRQDSGKGLRLIYYSITENDLQKGDLSEGYDASREKKSSFSLTVTSAQKNEMAVFLCASSIGGANEQYFGPGTRLTVL.